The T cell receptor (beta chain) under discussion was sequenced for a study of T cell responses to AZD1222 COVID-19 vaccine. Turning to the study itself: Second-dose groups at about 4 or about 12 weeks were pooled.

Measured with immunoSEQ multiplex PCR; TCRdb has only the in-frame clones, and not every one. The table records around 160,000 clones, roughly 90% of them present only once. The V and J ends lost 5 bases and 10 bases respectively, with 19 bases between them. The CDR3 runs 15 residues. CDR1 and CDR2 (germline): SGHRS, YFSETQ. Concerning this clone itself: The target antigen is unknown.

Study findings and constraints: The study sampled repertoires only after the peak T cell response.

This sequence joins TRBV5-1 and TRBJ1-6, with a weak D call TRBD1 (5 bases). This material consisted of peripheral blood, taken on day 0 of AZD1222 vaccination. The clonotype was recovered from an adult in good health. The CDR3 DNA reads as TGCGCCAGCAGTTCCGGGGCAGGGAATGGATCACCCCTCCACTTT. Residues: CASSSGAGNGSPLHF.